Given below is one T cell receptor beta chain in context. The antigen this receptor binds is unknown. Per-base qualities were not stored, and no clone one base away is much larger. The CDR3 regions of human TCRbeta chains were subjected to immunosequencing. The paper's data handling went like this. TCRs in the repertoires were matched against a reference library of SARS-CoV-2-specific TCRs that had been generated with the MIRA antigen-specificity platform. Breadth was defined as the fraction of unique TCRs that were SARS-CoV-2-associated. Depth was defined as the fraction of total T cells that were SARS-CoV-2-associated. Using the MIRA data, every spike-specific TCR was mapped to the spike region that the TCR reacted to and assigned to either a CD4 or a CD8 class. Log10-transformed breadth and depth values were compared by one-way ANOVA with Sidak's multiple comparisons tests. As stored in TCRdb, this immuneACCESS dataset retains in-frame rearrangements with V and J assigned. A fraction of the clones does not appear; measured against another copy, unresolved V genes explain less than half of the discrepancy, and the remainder lacks a known reason. The V and J calls and clone size were taken over from that table, and D and trimming were inferred from the DNA. The sample yields 80,000 or so clones; 80% to 95% were counted once. Approximately 4.5% of the sample is in the top ten clones.

Per the publication, the time point label means: about 28 days (+/-7) after the second vaccine dose. AZD1222 recipients whose second dose came at about 4 weeks and those whose second dose came at about 12 weeks were combined into one group, since spike-specific TCR depth and breadth did not differ between the two schedules. Samples from vaccinated people were obtained from the UK trials COV001 and COV002, which included a single-blind randomized controlled phase 2/3 trial of AZD1222 (ChAdOx1 nCoV-19) in healthy adults. For TCRbeta chain sequencing, PBMC samples were collected from trial participants at day 0 and at day 28 after the second dose. At the junction V is shortened by 3 bases and J by 2 bases, with 16 bases in between. The germline V gene (reference sequence) provides CDR1 GTSNPN and CDR2 SVGIG. From its cysteine to its phenylalanine, the CDR3 spans 15 amino acids. Only CDR3 DNA remains: 45 bases, in frame from the first base.

The record originates from a study of T cell responses to AZD1222 COVID-19 vaccine (TCRdb year 2021). Looking at the study overall: A total of 233 trial participants underwent TCR sequencing, of whom about 210 had received two doses of AZD1222 and around 25 had received two doses of the MenACWY control vaccine. Trial participants were enrolled by age into 18-55, 56-69 and 70-plus year subgroups, with roughly 160, 29 and 62 TCR-sequenced participants respectively.

What the work shows at the level of the full study, not this receptor alone: Most participants were white British and females outnumbered males, and the authors suggested that clonal diversity may have been underestimated. Only five or six AZD1222 recipients were SARS-CoV-2 seropositive at baseline, limiting conclusions about previously exposed vaccinees. The vaccine-associated CD4 TCRs covered the entire spike protein, and the dominant responses fell in regions 160-218 and 743-854. Reportedly, close to half of the unique spike-specific TCRs recognized epitopes lying outside the regions that are mutated in the B.1.351 and B.1.1.7 variants. After two AZD1222 doses, both the breadth and the depth of spike-specific TCRs were significantly higher than at day 0 and than in MenACWY recipients. Because no samples from the day 14 peak response were available, repertoires could be characterized only after the peak T cell response. The 56-69-year group was small, and its depth increase did not reach significance, likely because of low power.

The source was peripheral blood, collected 28 days after the second AZD1222 dose. The sequence came from an adult who received the AZD1222 COVID-19 vaccine. The sequence links TRBV30 to TRBJ1-2; no D gene can be assigned with confidence. The CDR3 protein is CAWSDLGAQNYGYTF. DNA sequence: TGTGCCTGGAGCGATCTAGGCGCTCAAAACTATGGCTACACCTTC.